This T cell receptor beta chain was documented in a study of OX40 agonist ivuxolimab in advanced cancers. Whole-study context: Patients were infused with ivuxolimab every 2 weeks at 0.01 to 10 mg/kg.

The table came from immunoSEQ multiplex PCR; TCRdb's copy has only in-frame clones and leaves some out. The sample contains roughly 53,000 clones, 75% to 85% of which appear only once. Any history of autoimmune disease or systemic immunosuppression disqualified patients. The length of the CDR3 is 14 residues. Germline V gene lookup returns CDR1 LNHDA and CDR2 SQIVND (reference sequence). Trimming took off 6 bases at V and 5 bases at J, with 13 bases between the two ends. Study findings and constraints: At 0.1 to 3.0 mg/kg, clonal expansion of CD4+ and CD8+ blood T cells had occurred by week 6.

With regard to this clone: Its cognate antigen is unknown.

The V and J genes are TRBV19 and TRBJ1-4; the D gene is possibly TRBD1 (5 bases). The sequencing here drew on CD4+ or CD8+ T cells sorted from blood, taken in a trial of the OX40 agonist ivuxolimab. The TCR comes from an adult with an advanced solid tumor such as melanoma, head and neck, liver or kidney cancer. The CDR3 nucleotides are TGTGCCAGTAGGCCCGGGGCCCACAATGAAAAACTGTTTTTT. It encodes CASRPGAHNEKLFF.